This T cell receptor beta chain was obtained from a study of shared T cell receptors in the human thymus. This clone appeared a single time. Germline V gene sequence: CDR1 SGHRS, CDR2 YFSETQ. The CDR3 has 17 amino acids. Trimming at V came to 0 bases and at J to 3 bases, leaving 8 bases not matched to a gene. Some clones are missing from TCRdb's copy, which holds only in-frame ones; the method was immunoSEQ multiplex PCR. This table holds approximately 730,000 clones, 70% to 90% found once. Another study also made use of these data, one on human thymus T cells.

The sample consisted of thymocytes. This TCR was sampled from a girl under three years old with a congenital heart defect. The genes are TRBV5-1 and TRBJ2-1; 8 nucleotides align to TRBD2. CDR3 coding DNA: TGCGCCAGCAGCTTGGGAAAATATGCGGGGGGCTACAATGAGCAGTTCTTC. Translating gives CASSLGKYAGGYNEQFF.